A single TCR beta chain is shown here with its context. The antigen is undetermined. The data were produced by immunoSEQ multiplex PCR, yet TCRdb's version contains in-frame clones alone and is incomplete. The sample records 70,000 to 95,000 clones, 60% to 85% being singletons. This specimen comes from a study of vaccination effects on CD4 cells after COVID-19. Points from the study as a whole: Vaccine- and infection-induced clones showed marked clonal contraction late following vaccination.

Antigen-specific CD4+ T cell clonotypes were called by their expansion after viral peptide-pool culture in ViraFEST. Cells that had been cultured for roughly ten days were the source of isolated CD4+ T cells. All study participants received two doses of BNT162b2 or mRNA-1273 vaccine. Vaccinees lacked prior SARS-CoV-2 infection and tested negative for nucleocapsid antibodies. Days 3 and 7 saw half the medium replaced with IL-2 medium. The germline gives CDR1 LGHDT, CDR2 YNNKEL (reference sequence). The CDR3 runs to 13 residues. The ends were cut back, 2 bases at V and 4 bases at J, with 7 bases in the middle.

The J gene is TRBJ2-3, the V gene TRBV3-1 (or the pseudogene TRBV3-2); D ambiguous. The sample in question was CD4+ T cells from PBMCs cultured with HCoV-OC43 spike peptides, obtained after COVID-19 vaccination. The subset is: HCoV-OC43 spike overlapping peptide pool stimulation. The TCR comes from a human donor who received a COVID-19 vaccine. The CDR3 DNA reads TGTGCCAGCAGCCAAAGCCAGCCAGATACGCAGTATTTT. Translated, it gives CASSQSQPDTQYF.